Listed here is a single T cell receptor beta chain. The CDR3 is made up of 15 amino acids. With 4 bases removed from V and 3 bases from J, the gap between germline ends came to 16 bases. CDR1 is MGHRA, CDR2 YSYEKL, per germline. This sample is drawn from a study of OX40 agonist ivuxolimab in advanced cancers. Method: immunoSEQ multiplex PCR; TCRdb's copy keeps in-frame clones and lacks some. This sample has over 80,000 clones, with over 75% found just once. Source: CD4+ or CD8+ T cells sorted from blood, taken in a trial of the OX40 agonist ivuxolimab. This chain links TRBV4-1 with TRBJ2-7; weak D call: TRBD2 (6 bases). This clonotype was obtained from an adult with an advanced solid tumor such as melanoma, head and neck, liver or kidney cancer. CDR3 DNA: TGCGCCAGCAGCCCCCGCCGGGACTTCAACTACGAGCAGTACTTC. It translates to CASSPRRDFNYEQYF.